This is a list of T cell receptor beta chains from one sample in a study of vaccination effects on CD4 cells after COVID-19. Here immunoSEQ multiplex PCR was the method, and the copy in TCRdb shows in-frame clones only, minus some. This sample carries about 31,000 clones, roughly 63% of them seen once, and the ten largest clones take 25% to 30%. What these receptors recognize is not known. Source: CD4+ T cells from PBMCs cultured with HCoV-229E spike peptides, taken before COVID-19 vaccination. The source of these receptors is a human donor who received a COVID-19 vaccine. Both conserved end residues are part of each CDR3. D genes are given only for firm matches. Where a row states a size, it is once, few, many or the class of an expanded clone; other rows omit it.

d_gene,v_gene,j_gene,abundance,CDR3nt,CDR3aa
NA,TRBV10-3,TRBJ2-3,NA,TGTGCCATCAGTGGTGGTAGCGTAAGCACAGATACGCAGTATTTT,CAISGGSVSTDTQYF
NA,TRBV5-1,TRBJ1-4,NA,TGCGCCAGCAGCTTGAGGAGGGGTGAGGGAACTAATGAAAAACTGTTTTTT,CASSLRRGEGTNEKLFF
TRBD1,TRBV6-2/TRBV6-3,TRBJ2-7,NA,TGTGCCAGCAGTTACCAGGGGGCTTTGAAAGAGCAGTACTTC,CASSYQGALKEQYF
NA,TRBV3-1/TRBV3-2,TRBJ1-4,NA,TGTGCCAGCAGCCCCGGAAGGGGGAATGAAAAACTGTTTTTT,CASSPGRGNEKLFF
NA,TRBV21-1,TRBJ1-4,NA,TGTGCCAGCCCCACGGAGGAAGCAGCGACTAATGAAAAACTGTTTTTT,CASPTEEAATNEKLFF
NA,TRBV9,TRBJ1-4,NA,TGTGCCAGCAGCGTGGGGTTGCCTAATGAAAAACTGTTTTTT,CASSVGLPNEKLFF
TRBD1,TRBV6-1,TRBJ1-4,medium-sized,TGTGCCAGCAGTGAAGCGAGGCGACAGGGGGTGGGAAAACTGTTTTTT,CASSEARRQGVGKLFF
NA,TRBV9,TRBJ2-7,NA,TGTGCCAGCAGCGTTTCTAGCGCCTCGCCCGTTACGTACTTC,CASSVSSASPVTYF
TRBD2,TRBV2,TRBJ2-7,NA,TGTGCCAGCAGTTCCGGGACTAGCGGGGGCGAGCAGTACTTC,CASSSGTSGGEQYF
TRBD1,TRBV19,TRBJ2-6,NA,TGTGCCAGTAGTATCGATGGGCAGGGGGCGTCCTCTGGGGCCAACGTCCTGACTTTC,CASSIDGQGASSGANVLTF
TRBD2,TRBV7-2,TRBJ2-3,once,TGTGCCAGCAGCTTAGCTATTATTGTCCGGACTAGCTACCCAGATACGCAGTATTTT,CASSLAIIVRTSYPDTQYF
TRBD1,TRBV3-1/TRBV3-2,TRBJ2-1,NA,TGTGCCAGCAGCCACCACAGGGGCTCCTACAATGAGCAGTTCTTC,CASSHHRGSYNEQFF
NA,TRBV5-6,TRBJ1-1,NA,TGTGCCAGCAGCTTGCCGGTCAGGAGGAACACTGAAGCTTTCTTT,CASSLPVRRNTEAFF
TRBD1,TRBV27,TRBJ1-2,NA,TGTGCCAGCAGTTTCCGGGACAGGGGGTATGGCTACACCTTC,CASSFRDRGYGYTF
TRBD1,TRBV6-5,TRBJ2-7,once,TGTGCCAGCAGTCATGGACAGGGGGTTGTCTACGAGCAGTACTTC,CASSHGQGVVYEQYF
TRBD1,TRBV6-5,TRBJ1-1,NA,TGTGCCAGCAGTTACCAGACAGGGACAGCTTTCTTT,CASSYQTGTAFF
TRBD2,TRBV7-2,TRBJ2-2,NA,TGTGCCAGCAGCTTAGAAGCGGGAGTCAGCACCGGGGAGCTGTTTTTT,CASSLEAGVSTGELFF
TRBD1,TRBV7-3,TRBJ1-2,NA,TGTGCCAGCAGCCTGGGACAGGGGACGGGCGGCTACACCTTC,CASSLGQGTGGYTF
NA,TRBV5-1,TRBJ2-3,NA,TGCGCCAGCAGCTTAGCGGTTGGCACAGATACGCAGTATTTT,CASSLAVGTDTQYF
NA,TRBV3-1/TRBV3-2,TRBJ1-1,few,TGTGCCAGCTGTGGTAGGGCCAAAAACACTGAAGCTTTCTTT,CASCGRAKNTEAFF
NA,TRBV4-2,TRBJ2-2,NA,TGTGCCAGCAGCCAAAGGGTGACAGGGAACACCGGGGAGCTGTTTTTT,CASSQRVTGNTGELFF
NA,TRBV10-3,TRBJ1-1,NA,TGTGCCATCAGTGAGTCGGACCTCTCAGTGAACACTGAAGCTTTCTTT,CAISESDLSVNTEAFF
NA,TRBV6-5,TRBJ1-6,few,TGTGCCAGCAGTTACTCGAGACAGACCTATAATTCACCCCTCCACTTT,CASSYSRQTYNSPLHF
TRBD2,TRBV28,TRBJ2-5,NA,TGTGCCAGCAGTCCCGCCAGCGGGAGGGCCGGGGAGACCCAGTACTTC,CASSPASGRAGETQYF
TRBD2,TRBV6-1,TRBJ2-3,NA,TGTGCCAGCAGTGCCTTCGTGGGGACTAGCGGGGTGAAGATTACAGATACGCAGTATTTT,CASSAFVGTSGVKITDTQYF
NA,TRBV7-9,TRBJ1-5,few,TGTGCCAGCAGCTCAACAGTTGAGGGCGGTCAGCCCCAGCATTTT,CASSSTVEGGQPQHF
TRBD1,TRBV3-1/TRBV3-2,TRBJ1-1,NA,TGTGCCAGCACCGGGACAGGGGTGCGGGACACTGAAGCTTTCTTT,CASTGTGVRDTEAFF
NA,TRBV18,TRBJ1-4,NA,TGTGCCACCACTGCAGACCAAAATGAAAAACTGTTTTTT,CATTADQNEKLFF
NA,TRBV11-2,TRBJ2-1,few,TGTGCCAGCAGCCCCGGGACCAGGAGTTTCTACAATGAGCAGTTCTTC,CASSPGTRSFYNEQFF
NA,TRBV4-1,TRBJ2-1,NA,TGCGCCAGCAGCCAAGGGTCGACGCGTGAGCAGTTCTTC,CASSQGSTREQFF
TRBD1,TRBV5-1,TRBJ1-1,NA,TGCGCCAGCAGCTCGGGACAGGGGGGGACTGAAGCTTTCTTT,CASSSGQGGTEAFF
NA,TRBV11-2,TRBJ1-2,NA,TGTGCCAGCAACGACCGGCGGGTTAACTATGGCTACACCTTC,CASNDRRVNYGYTF
TRBD1,TRBV19,TRBJ2-2,NA,TGTGCCAGTAACGACAGGGCTATAAACACCGGGGAGCTGTTTTTT,CASNDRAINTGELFF
NA,TRBV7-2,TRBJ2-1,NA,TGTGCCAGCAGCTTAGGACGAGGCCCCCCGGAGCAGTTCTTC,CASSLGRGPPEQFF
NA,TRBV7-9,TRBJ1-1,NA,TGTGCCAGCAGCTTACAGATGAACACTGAAGCTTTCTTT,CASSLQMNTEAFF
TRBD1,TRBV10-2,TRBJ2-2,NA,TGCGCCAGCGGGACAGGGGTCGTCACCGGGGAGCTGTTTTTT,CASGTGVVTGELFF
NA,TRBV5-1,TRBJ2-3,NA,TGCGCCAGCAGCTTGTTAGAGGGACCTAGCACAGATACGCAGTATTTT,CASSLLEGPSTDTQYF
NA,TRBV5-6,TRBJ1-2,NA,TGTGCCAGCAGCTTAGGCTTAGAATCCTATGGCTACACCTTC,CASSLGLESYGYTF
NA,TRBV2,TRBJ2-7,NA,TGTGCCAGCAGTGAGAGCTGGGTTCGGTACGAGCAGTACTTC,CASSESWVRYEQYF
TRBD1,TRBV7-9,TRBJ2-7,NA,TGTGCCAGCAGCCGGGACAGGTCCTACGAGCAGTACTTC,CASSRDRSYEQYF
NA,TRBV7-9,TRBJ1-6,NA,TGTGCCAGCAGCACAAACGTTGGGAATTCACCCCTCCACTTT,CASSTNVGNSPLHF
TRBD2,TRBV4-2,TRBJ2-7,NA,TGTGCCAGCAGCCAAGATCGTCCAGGGGCGGGGGGTGGCTCCTACGAGCAGTACTTC,CASSQDRPGAGGGSYEQYF
NA,TRBV30,TRBJ1-6,NA,TGTGCCTGGAGCGCAAATTCACCCCTCCACTTT,CAWSANSPLHF
NA,TRBV28,TRBJ2-7,NA,TGTGCCAGCAGTTTGCCTGGGGTTTTCTACGAGCAGTACTTC,CASSLPGVFYEQYF
TRBD2,TRBV5-1,TRBJ2-1,few,TGCGCCAGCAGCTTGGGACTAGCGTACAATGAGCAGTTCTTC,CASSLGLAYNEQFF
TRBD1,TRBV6-6,TRBJ1-6,few,TGTGCCAGCAGTCAAAGACCCGGGACAGCCTATTCACCCCTCCACTTT,CASSQRPGTAYSPLHF
NA,TRBV20-1,TRBJ1-2,NA,TGCAGTGCTAGAAACTATGGCTACACCTTC,CSARNYGYTF
TRBD1,TRBV29-1,TRBJ1-1,NA,TGCAGCGGGGCCCAGGGGGCGCGCACTGAAGCTTTCTTT,CSGAQGARTEAFF
NA,TRBV6-5,TRBJ2-7,NA,TGTGCCAGCAGGGGGGGGACAGGTGCCGGCGAGCAGTACTTC,CASRGGTGAGEQYF
NA,TRBV7-2,TRBJ1-1,few,TGTGCCAGCAGGCGTCTGTGGGGAAGGGTGGACACTGAAGCTTTCTTT,CASRRLWGRVDTEAFF
TRBD2,TRBV19,TRBJ2-1,NA,TGTGCCAGTAGTGCAAGCGGGGAGCGCTACAATGAGCAGTTCTTC,CASSASGERYNEQFF
TRBD2,TRBV6-2/TRBV6-3,TRBJ2-3,NA,TGTGCCAGCAGTTACTCGCCAGGGACTAGCTCCACAGATACGCAGTATTTT,CASSYSPGTSSTDTQYF
TRBD1,TRBV18,TRBJ2-1,NA,TGTGCCAGCTCACGAGTACAGGGGGCGAACAATGAGCAGTTCTTC,CASSRVQGANNEQFF
TRBD2,TRBV6-5,TRBJ2-1,NA,TGTGCCAGCAGTTCCCCTAGCGGGGGGGCACGAGAGCAGTTCTTC,CASSSPSGGAREQFF
NA,TRBV9,TRBJ1-3,NA,TGTGCCAGCAGCGCGGGGTTCTCTGGAAACACCATATATTTT,CASSAGFSGNTIYF
NA,TRBV9,TRBJ2-7,NA,TGTGCCAGCAGCCGGGACCCAAGCTACGAGCAGTACTTC,CASSRDPSYEQYF